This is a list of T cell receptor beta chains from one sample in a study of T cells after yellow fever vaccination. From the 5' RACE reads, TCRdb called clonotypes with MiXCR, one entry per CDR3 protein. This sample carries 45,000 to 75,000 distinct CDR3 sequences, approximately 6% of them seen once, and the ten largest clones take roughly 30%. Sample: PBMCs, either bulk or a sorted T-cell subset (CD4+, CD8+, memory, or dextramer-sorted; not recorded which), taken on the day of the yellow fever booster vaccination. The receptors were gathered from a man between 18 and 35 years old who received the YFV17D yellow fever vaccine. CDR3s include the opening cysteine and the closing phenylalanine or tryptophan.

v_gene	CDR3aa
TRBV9	CASSVGRVFDTQYF
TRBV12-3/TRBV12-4	CASTWTGEAFF
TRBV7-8	CASSPQAYTVSYEQYF
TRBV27	CASSWGLGTEAFF
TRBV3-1	CASSRTDSPLHF
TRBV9	CASSVGGSLTYEQYF
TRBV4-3	CASSHASTDTQYF
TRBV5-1	CASSLESGANYEQYF
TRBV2	CASSEFFEQYF
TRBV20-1	CSVNQNTGELFF
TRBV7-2	CASSPGTSPDTQYF
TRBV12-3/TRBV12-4	CASSWTGERFQETQYF
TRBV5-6	CASSVWGSPPYGYTF
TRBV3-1	CASNDRGANYGYTF
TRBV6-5	CASSSGSYRSTYNEQFF
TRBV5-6	CASSLDPGGAGVETQYF
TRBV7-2	CASGSGYRAGNTIYF
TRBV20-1	CSARGVQGPANYGYTF
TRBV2	CASSEPAYEQYF
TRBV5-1	CASTPLDRRYTGELFF
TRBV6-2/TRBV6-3	CASSSIDSSSYNEQFF
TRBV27	CASSPTWGNLVTGELFF
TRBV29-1	CSVAPPPSGGASTDTQYF
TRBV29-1	CSVAGQVNEQYF
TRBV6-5	CASSKPQGPGANVLTF
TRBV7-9	CASSLGWGTGTGRTEAFF
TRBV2	CASSGRISNEQFF
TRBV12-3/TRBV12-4	CASRAGTGFYGYTF
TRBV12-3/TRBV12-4	CASSPTRETQYF
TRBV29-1	CSNRAGNEQFF
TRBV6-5	CASSYGQGPLDEQYF
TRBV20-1	CSARDSYSGQETQYF
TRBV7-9	CASSQGQGATETQYF
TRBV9	CASSLGALGDEQFF
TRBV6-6	CASRVSGGPSGELFF
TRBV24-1	CATSDSRDPDTQYF
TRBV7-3	CASSPTHGNRVPGYSF
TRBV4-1	CASEDVGTGGIDEQFF
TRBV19	CASSTGTGSLLTEAFF
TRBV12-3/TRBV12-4	CASRPGPSNEKLFF
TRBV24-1	CATSDGAPLEDNEQFF
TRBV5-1	CASSLDYTATGFGYTF
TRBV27	CASSLGAENQPQHF
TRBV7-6	CASSLIGGVNGNQPQHF